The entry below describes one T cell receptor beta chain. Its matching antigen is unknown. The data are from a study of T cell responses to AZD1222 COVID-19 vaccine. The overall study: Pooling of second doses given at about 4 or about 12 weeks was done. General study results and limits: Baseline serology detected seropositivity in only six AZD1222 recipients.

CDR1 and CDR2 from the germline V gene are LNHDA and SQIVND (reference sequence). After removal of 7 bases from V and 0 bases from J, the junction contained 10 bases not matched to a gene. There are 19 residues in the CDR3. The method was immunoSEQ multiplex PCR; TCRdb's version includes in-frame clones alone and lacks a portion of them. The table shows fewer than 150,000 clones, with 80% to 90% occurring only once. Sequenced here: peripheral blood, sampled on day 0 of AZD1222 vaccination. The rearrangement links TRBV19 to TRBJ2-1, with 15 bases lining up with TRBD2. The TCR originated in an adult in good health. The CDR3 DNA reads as TGTGCCAGTAAGGTAGGGACTAGCGGGAGGTTAAGCTCCTACAATGAGCAGTTCTTC. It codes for CASKVGTSGRLSSYNEQFF.